The rows below give T cell receptor beta chains drawn from one sample of a study of spatial heterogeneity in lung cancer. TCRdb used MiXCR to reprocess the 5' RACE reads, holding one entry per CDR3 protein. In the table there are 45,000 to 55,000 distinct CDR3 sequences, approximately 5.3% of which are singletons. The material sequenced was PBMCs, taken at surgery. The origin of the receptors is a male donor with early-stage non-small cell lung cancer. Each CDR3 is given with its conserved first and last residue. The D gene is left open where the match is weak. Part of the rows lack a size; the others show once, few, many or a class for expanded clones.

d_gene: -; abundance: many; v_gene: TRBV20-1; j_gene: TRBJ2-3; CDR3aa: CSARDPSGFTQYF; CDR3nt: TGCAGTGCTAGAGATCCCAGTGGCTTTACGCAGTATTTT
d_gene: -; abundance: many; v_gene: TRBV5-1; j_gene: TRBJ2-5; CDR3aa: CASSLPPLRRNRRMETQYF; CDR3nt: TGCGCCAGCAGCTTGCCCCCCTTGCGGCGGAACCGACGTATGGAGACCCAGTACTTC
d_gene: -; abundance: many; v_gene: TRBV7-9; j_gene: TRBJ1-1; CDR3aa: CASSFVQDTEAFF; CDR3nt: TGTGCCAGCAGCTTCGTGCAGGACACTGAAGCTTTCTTT
d_gene: TRBD1; abundance: many; v_gene: TRBV5-4; j_gene: TRBJ2-7; CDR3aa: CASSSRQGANEQYF; CDR3nt: TGTGCCAGCAGCTCCAGACAGGGGGCCAACGAGCAGTACTTC
d_gene: -; abundance: many; v_gene: TRBV7-9; j_gene: TRBJ2-7; CDR3aa: CASSSGKSSYEQYF; CDR3nt: TGTGCCAGCAGCTCCGGTAAGAGCTCCTACGAGCAGTACTTC
d_gene: -; abundance: many; v_gene: TRBV5-1; j_gene: TRBJ1-2; CDR3aa: CASSLGGQNYGYTF; CDR3nt: TGCGCCAGCAGCTTGGGGGGACAAAACTATGGCTACACCTTC
d_gene: -; abundance: many; v_gene: TRBV6-1; j_gene: TRBJ1-2; CDR3aa: CASSPSGGKRGYTF; CDR3nt: TGTGCCAGCAGCCCATCCGGGGGGAAGCGTGGCTACACCTTC
d_gene: -; abundance: -; v_gene: TRBV5-1; j_gene: TRBJ1-3; CDR3aa: CASSLDAATGGNTIYF; CDR3nt: TGCGCCAGCAGCTTGGATGCCGCGACGGGTGGAAACACCATATATTTT
d_gene: TRBD2; abundance: few; v_gene: TRBV10-1; j_gene: TRBJ2-1; CDR3aa: CASSEGGGSYNEQFF; CDR3nt: TGCGCCAGCAGTGAGGGGGGGGGATCCTACAATGAGCAGTTCTTC
d_gene: -; abundance: many; v_gene: TRBV29-1; j_gene: TRBJ2-5; CDR3aa: CSVERRTGGVETQYF; CDR3nt: TGCAGCGTTGAACGCCGAACAGGAGGGGTTGAGACCCAGTACTTC
d_gene: -; abundance: many; v_gene: TRBV2; j_gene: TRBJ2-3; CDR3aa: CASSALVADTQYF; CDR3nt: TGTGCCAGCAGCGCTTTAGTAGCAGATACGCAGTATTTT
d_gene: TRBD1; abundance: many; v_gene: TRBV12-3/TRBV12-4; j_gene: TRBJ2-1; CDR3aa: CASSLGLGTGNNEQFF; CDR3nt: TGTGCCAGCAGTTTGGGGCTGGGGACAGGGAACAATGAGCAGTTCTTC
d_gene: -; abundance: many; v_gene: TRBV5-1; j_gene: TRBJ1-2; CDR3aa: CASRRDKGMHGYTF; CDR3nt: TGCGCCAGCAGACGGGACAAGGGTATGCATGGCTACACCTTC
d_gene: -; abundance: many; v_gene: TRBV15; j_gene: TRBJ2-5; CDR3aa: CATSTGWTVQETQYF; CDR3nt: TGTGCCACCAGCACAGGGTGGACAGTACAAGAGACCCAGTACTTC
d_gene: TRBD1; abundance: many; v_gene: TRBV20-1; j_gene: TRBJ2-2; CDR3aa: CSVTKGTAETGELFF; CDR3nt: TGCAGTGTTACTAAGGGGACAGCAGAGACCGGGGAGCTGTTTTTT
d_gene: -; abundance: many; v_gene: TRBV12-3/TRBV12-4; j_gene: TRBJ2-7; CDR3aa: CASSRGTSYEQYF; CDR3nt: TGTGCCAGCAGCCGCGGGACCTCCTACGAGCAGTACTTC
d_gene: -; abundance: many; v_gene: TRBV9; j_gene: TRBJ2-2; CDR3aa: CASSQLPEVPTGELFF; CDR3nt: TGTGCCAGCAGCCAGCTACCCGAGGTCCCCACCGGGGAGCTGTTTTTT
d_gene: TRBD1; abundance: many; v_gene: TRBV6-6; j_gene: TRBJ2-3; CDR3aa: CASSRDRGTTDTQYF; CDR3nt: TGTGCCAGCAGTCGGGACAGGGGGACAACAGATACGCAGTATTTT
d_gene: -; abundance: many; v_gene: TRBV7-9; j_gene: TRBJ2-7; CDR3aa: CASSPWPSYEQYF; CDR3nt: TGTGCCAGCAGCCCCTGGCCCAGCTACGAGCAGTACTTC
d_gene: -; abundance: few; v_gene: TRBV6-1; j_gene: TRBJ2-5; CDR3aa: CASSVLQETQYF; CDR3nt: TGTGCCAGCAGTGTGCTGCAAGAGACCCAGTACTTC
d_gene: -; abundance: many; v_gene: TRBV5-5; j_gene: TRBJ1-1; CDR3aa: CASSAWDVAEAFF; CDR3nt: TGTGCCAGCAGCGCATGGGACGTCGCTGAAGCTTTCTTT
d_gene: -; abundance: many; v_gene: TRBV3-1; j_gene: TRBJ2-7; CDR3aa: CASSHPRGAEQYF; CDR3nt: TGTGCCAGCAGCCACCCCAGGGGGGCCGAGCAGTACTTC
d_gene: TRBD1; abundance: many; v_gene: TRBV9; j_gene: TRBJ2-2; CDR3aa: CASSVPRQGVNTGELFF; CDR3nt: TGTGCCAGCAGCGTTCCACGACAGGGGGTGAACACCGGGGAGCTGTTTTTT
d_gene: -; abundance: many; v_gene: TRBV18; j_gene: TRBJ2-7; CDR3aa: CASSPSPRADEQYF; CDR3nt: TGTGCCAGCTCACCATCGCCCAGGGCCGACGAGCAGTACTTC
d_gene: -; abundance: many; v_gene: TRBV7-2; j_gene: TRBJ2-3; CDR3aa: CASARRGTTDTQYF; CDR3nt: TGTGCCAGCGCTAGGAGGGGAACCACAGATACGCAGTATTTT
d_gene: -; abundance: many; v_gene: TRBV28; j_gene: TRBJ1-2; CDR3aa: CASSSPGRGFSGYTF; CDR3nt: TGTGCCAGCAGCTCCCCAGGTCGGGGGTTTTCGGGCTACACCTTC
d_gene: TRBD2; abundance: few; v_gene: TRBV7-2; j_gene: TRBJ2-1; CDR3aa: CASSLASASGRRLNEQFF; CDR3nt: TGTGCCAGCAGCTTAGCTTCGGCTAGCGGGAGGAGACTCAATGAGCAGTTCTTC
d_gene: -; abundance: -; v_gene: TRBV7-8; j_gene: TRBJ1-5; CDR3aa: CASSRLRAGATRGYYQPQHF; CDR3nt: TGTGCCAGCAGCCGCTTGCGGGCAGGGGCCACGAGGGGGTACTATCAGCCCCAGCATTTT
d_gene: TRBD2; abundance: many; v_gene: TRBV10-3; j_gene: TRBJ2-7; CDR3aa: CAIRGTSGPYEQYF; CDR3nt: TGTGCCATCAGGGGGACTAGCGGCCCTTACGAGCAGTACTTC
d_gene: -; abundance: many; v_gene: TRBV10-3; j_gene: TRBJ1-2; CDR3aa: CAIKAGGGTYGYTF; CDR3nt: TGTGCCATCAAGGCGGGAGGGGGAACCTATGGCTACACCTTC
d_gene: TRBD1; abundance: -; v_gene: TRBV14; j_gene: TRBJ2-3; CDR3aa: CASSPGTGFTDTQYF; CDR3nt: TGTGCCAGCAGCCCAGGGACAGGCTTCACAGATACGCAGTATTTT
d_gene: -; abundance: many; v_gene: TRBV4-1; j_gene: TRBJ1-1; CDR3aa: CASSLVFGNTEAFF; CDR3nt: TGCGCCAGCAGTCTTGTCTTCGGGAACACTGAAGCTTTCTTT
d_gene: TRBD2; abundance: many; v_gene: TRBV19; j_gene: TRBJ2-2; CDR3aa: CASSILTSGVNTGELFF; CDR3nt: TGTGCCAGTAGTATATTGACTAGCGGGGTGAACACCGGGGAGCTGTTTTTT
d_gene: TRBD2; abundance: many; v_gene: TRBV24-1; j_gene: TRBJ2-1; CDR3aa: CATSELAGDNEQFF; CDR3nt: TGTGCCACCAGTGAGTTAGCGGGAGACAATGAGCAGTTCTTC
d_gene: TRBD1; abundance: many; v_gene: TRBV6-2/TRBV6-3; j_gene: TRBJ1-1; CDR3aa: CASSPKTNRGSNTEAFF; CDR3nt: TGTGCCAGCAGTCCTAAGACCAACAGGGGTTCGAACACTGAAGCTTTCTTT
d_gene: -; abundance: -; v_gene: TRBV20-1; j_gene: TRBJ2-7; CDR3aa: CSARDKEGGPYEQYF; CDR3nt: TGCAGTGCTAGAGATAAGGAAGGCGGACCCTACGAGCAGTACTTC
d_gene: TRBD2; abundance: many; v_gene: TRBV6-6; j_gene: TRBJ2-7; CDR3aa: CASSGFSGSYEQYF; CDR3nt: TGTGCCAGCAGTGGGTTTAGCGGGAGTTACGAGCAGTACTTC
d_gene: -; abundance: many; v_gene: TRBV7-8; j_gene: TRBJ2-5; CDR3aa: CASSLARQPGETQYF; CDR3nt: TGTGCCAGCAGCTTAGCTAGACAGCCAGGGGAGACCCAGTACTTC
d_gene: -; abundance: many; v_gene: TRBV15; j_gene: TRBJ1-6; CDR3aa: CATSRVWGRDSPLHF; CDR3nt: TGTGCCACCAGCAGAGTTTGGGGGCGCGATTCACCCCTCCACTTT
d_gene: TRBD1; abundance: many; v_gene: TRBV29-1; j_gene: TRBJ2-7; CDR3aa: CSVEGTGDEQYF; CDR3nt: TGCAGCGTTGAAGGGACAGGGGACGAGCAGTACTTC
d_gene: TRBD1; abundance: -; v_gene: TRBV20-1; j_gene: TRBJ2-7; CDR3aa: CSARDPQGAYEQYF; CDR3nt: TGCAGTGCTAGAGATCCCCAGGGGGCCTACGAGCAGTACTTC
d_gene: -; abundance: few; v_gene: TRBV30; j_gene: TRBJ1-3; CDR3aa: CAWGPTLRNTIYF; CDR3nt: TGTGCCTGGGGTCCCACCCTACGGAACACCATATATTTT